This T cell receptor (beta chain) comes out of a study of T-cell memory formation after mild COVID-19. TCRdb recomputed calls from the 5' RACE reads with MiXCR, one row per CDR3 protein. The sample has 150,000 to 200,000 distinct CDR3 sequences; more than 14% are singletons. Losses at the gene ends were 7 bases for V and 0 bases for J; bases not matched to a gene: 5. CDR3 length: 14 amino acids. This clonotype has just a few counts. No antigen is known for it. Study-wide results and limits: Day 15 to 85 contracting clones showed balanced CD4/CD8; later expanders leaned CD4+. Cross-reactive memory apparently joined, as some responding clones appeared in pre-infection memory.

The sequenced sample was PBMCs or a T cell subset sorted from them (not recorded which). V and J are TRBV12-3 or TRBV12-4 and TRBJ2-7; 8 positions match TRBD2. The sequence came from an adult woman who had mild COVID-19 (a few samples of this study predate the infection). Cell type and time point are not known. The CDR3 DNA sequence: TGTGCCAGCACTATAGGGACTAGCTCCTACGAGCAGTACTTC. This gives the protein CASTIGTSSYEQYF.